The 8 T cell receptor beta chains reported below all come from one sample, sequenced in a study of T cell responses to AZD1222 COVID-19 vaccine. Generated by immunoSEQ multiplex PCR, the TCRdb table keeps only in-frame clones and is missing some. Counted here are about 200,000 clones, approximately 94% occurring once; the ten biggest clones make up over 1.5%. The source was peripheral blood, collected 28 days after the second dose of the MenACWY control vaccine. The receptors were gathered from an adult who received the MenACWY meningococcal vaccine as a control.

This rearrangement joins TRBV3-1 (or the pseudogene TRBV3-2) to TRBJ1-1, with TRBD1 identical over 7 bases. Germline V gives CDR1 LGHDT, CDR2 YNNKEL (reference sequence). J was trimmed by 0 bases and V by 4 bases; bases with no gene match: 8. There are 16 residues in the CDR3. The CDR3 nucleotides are TGTGCCAGCAGCCCCCGGCAGGGGGGGATGAACACTGAAGCTTTCTTT. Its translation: CASSPRQGGMNTEAFF.

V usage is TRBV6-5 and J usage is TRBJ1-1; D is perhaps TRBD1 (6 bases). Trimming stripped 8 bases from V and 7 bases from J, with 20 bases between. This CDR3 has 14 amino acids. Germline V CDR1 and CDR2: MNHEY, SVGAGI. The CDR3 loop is CASHGQFSYSEAFF. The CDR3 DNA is TGTGCCAGCCACGGACAGTTCTCTTATAGTGAAGCTTTCTTT.

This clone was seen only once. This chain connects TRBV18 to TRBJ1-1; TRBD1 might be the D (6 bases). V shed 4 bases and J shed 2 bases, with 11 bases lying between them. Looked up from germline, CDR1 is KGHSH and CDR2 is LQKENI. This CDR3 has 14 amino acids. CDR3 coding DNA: TGTGCCAGCTCACACAGGGAAATTAACACTGAAGCTTTCTTT. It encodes CASSHREINTEAFF.

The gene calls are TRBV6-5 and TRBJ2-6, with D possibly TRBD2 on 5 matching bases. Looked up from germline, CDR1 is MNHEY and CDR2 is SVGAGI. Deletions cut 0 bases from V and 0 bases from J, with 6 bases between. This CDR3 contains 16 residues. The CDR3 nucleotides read TGTGCCAGCAGTTACTCGAGGGTCTCTGGGGCCAACGTCCTGACTTTC. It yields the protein CASSYSRVSGANVLTF.

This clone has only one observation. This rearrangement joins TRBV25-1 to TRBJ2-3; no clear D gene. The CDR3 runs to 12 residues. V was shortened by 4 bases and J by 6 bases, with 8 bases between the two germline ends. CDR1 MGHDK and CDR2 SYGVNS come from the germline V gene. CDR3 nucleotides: TGTGCCAGCAGTGTGACGGAGGATACGCAGTATTTT. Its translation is CASSVTEDTQYF.

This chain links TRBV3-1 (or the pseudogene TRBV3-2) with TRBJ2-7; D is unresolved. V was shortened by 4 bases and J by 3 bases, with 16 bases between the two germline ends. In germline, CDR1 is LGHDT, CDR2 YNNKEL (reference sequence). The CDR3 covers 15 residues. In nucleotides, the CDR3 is TGTGCCAGCAGCCGGGGTTCGGACCGCCACTACGAGCAGTACTTC. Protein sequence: CASSRGSDRHYEQYF.

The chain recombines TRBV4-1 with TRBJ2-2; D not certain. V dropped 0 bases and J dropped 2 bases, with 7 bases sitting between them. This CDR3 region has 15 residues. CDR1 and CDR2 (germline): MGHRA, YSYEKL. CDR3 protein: CASSQDGLNTGELFF. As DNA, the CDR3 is TGCGCCAGCAGCCAAGATGGTCTTAACACCGGGGAGCTGTTTTTT.

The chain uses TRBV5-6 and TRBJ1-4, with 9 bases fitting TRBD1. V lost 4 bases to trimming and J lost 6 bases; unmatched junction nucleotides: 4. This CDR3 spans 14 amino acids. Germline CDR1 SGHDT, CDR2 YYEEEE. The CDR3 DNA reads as TGTGCCAGCAGCCGGGGACAGGGTTATGAAAAACTGTTTTTT. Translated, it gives CASSRGQGYEKLFF.